This T cell receptor beta chain was recorded in a study of blood T cells in healthy people across ages. Germline CDR1 is SQVTM and CDR2 is ANQGSEA. The CDR3 covers 12 residues. V was trimmed by 5 bases and J by 8 bases, leaving 12 bases between them. A second PCR of 7 to 11 cycles used a sample-barcoded 5' primer and a J-beta primer mix. TCRdb ran MiXCR on the 5' RACE reads and lists one entry per CDR3 protein. The sample contains about a million distinct CDR3 sequences, 35% to 40% of which appear only once. Specimen: blood. The chain is built from TRBV29-1 and TRBJ2-2, with D unclear. This sequence was found in a man between 18 and 35 years old in good health. CDR3 sequence: CSVQIKGGELFF. CDR3 in DNA: TGCAGCGTTCAAATAAAGGGAGGGGAGCTGTTTTTT.